Listed here are 25 T cell receptor beta chains from one sample, sequenced in a study of cytomegalovirus exposure and HLA in healthy donors. The PCR made use of 60 Vbeta and 13 Jbeta primers. Assay used: immunoSEQ multiplex PCR; TCRdb lists only in-frame clones, some missing. Among 200,000 to 250,000 clones listed, over 75% were seen once. The sample was PBMCs. The receptors shown here come from a woman aged 45-65 years in good health and CMV-seropositive.

The chain combines TRBV19 with TRBJ1-2; 7 bases map to TRBD1. This CDR3 contains 14 residues. Germline V gene sequence: CDR1 LNHDA, CDR2 SQIVND (reference sequence). The J segment lost 8 bases and the V segment lost 8 bases, leaving 14 bases of the junction unmatched. The CDR3 DNA follows: TGTGCCAGTCGCTCCCTCGACAGGGTCGGAGGCTACACCTTC. This sequence encodes CASRSLDRVGGYTF.

Remarks on this clone: Other nucleotide sequences from this sample produce the same CDR3. This chain joins TRBV19 and TRBJ2-7, with TRBD1 matching over 7 bases. V was clipped by 1 base and J by 2 bases; unmatched bases: 5. This CDR3 is 15 amino acids long. Looked up from germline, CDR1 is LNHDA and CDR2 is SQIVND (reference sequence). CDR3 sequence (DNA): TGTGCCAGTAGTATAGGCGCAGGGACAGCCTACGAGCAGTACTTC. Its protein product is CASSIGAGTAYEQYF.

This chain joins TRBV6-5 and TRBJ1-2; D gene unclear. The V and J ends lost 5 bases and 4 bases respectively, with 8 bases between them. There are 12 residues in the CDR3. Germline loops: CDR1 MNHEY, CDR2 SVGAGI. DNA for the CDR3: TGTGCCAGCAGTCTCGAGGGCTATGGCTACACCTTC. Translation gives CASSLEGYGYTF.

The chain is built from TRBV5-1 and TRBJ1-4; 11 nucleotides agree with TRBD1. The CDR3 spans 17 residues. V lost 4 bases to trimming and J lost 0 bases; unmatched junction nucleotides: 5. Germline assignment: CDR1 SGHRS and CDR2 YFSETQ. CDR3 residues: CASSPEGQGATNEKLFF. The CDR3, as DNA: TGCGCCAGCAGCCCCGAGGGACAGGGGGCAACTAATGAAAAACTGTTTTTT.

This clone was seen a single time. CDR3: CASSQYGGRSYEQYF. CDR3 coding DNA: TGCGCCAGCAGCCAATATGGGGGCAGATCCTACGAGCAGTACTTC. The rearrangement uses TRBV4-1 and TRBJ2-7; possible D gene TRBD1, 6 bases. Between the trimmed V and J ends, which lost 2 bases and 1 base, there was a span of 12 bases. This CDR3 has 15 residues. CDR1 and CDR2 from the germline V gene are MGHRA and YSYEKL.

V gene TRBV19 combines with J gene TRBJ1-6; unclear D gene. Germline CDR1 LNHDA, CDR2 SQIVND (reference sequence). The CDR3 runs to 14 residues. Trimming stripped 6 bases from V and 4 bases from J, with 10 bases between. CDR3 amino acids: CASSLSGYNSPLHF. The CDR3 DNA sequence: TGTGCCAGTAGCCTCAGTGGTTATAATTCACCCCTCCACTTT.

V gene TRBV6-1 combines with J gene TRBJ2-5; maybe TRBD2 (5 bases). The CDR3 spans 14 residues. The germline gives CDR1 MNHNS, CDR2 SASEGT. The V gene lost 3 bases and the J gene lost 0 bases, with 8 bases spanning the gap. The CDR3 is CASSEDWYQETQYF. The CDR3 DNA reads TGTGCCAGCAGTGAGGACTGGTACCAAGAGACCCAGTACTTC.

The chain carries TRBV25-1 and TRBJ2-2, with 8 bases that match TRBD1. Germline CDR1 and CDR2: MGHDK and SYGVNS. CDR3 length: 14 residues. The V and J ends lost 7 bases and 3 bases, in that order; junction bases with no gene match: 4. CDR3 DNA: TGTGCCAGCACCCGACAGGGGCACACCGGGGAGCTGTTTTTT. Protein: CASTRQGHTGELFF.

In this sample, this clone turned up once. The chain recombines TRBV4-1 with TRBJ1-5, with TRBD1 as a possible D gene (5 bases). CDR3 size: 15 residues. The V gene lost 0 bases and the J gene lost 4 bases, with 10 bases spanning the gap. Germline V gives CDR1 MGHRA, CDR2 YSYEKL. The chain's CDR3 is CASSQDTTDNQPQHF. CDR3 sequence (DNA): TGCGCCAGCAGCCAAGATACGACAGATAATCAGCCCCAGCATTTT.

This rearrangement joins TRBV5-1 to TRBJ2-5; D might be TRBD1 (5 bases). Trimming took 0 bases from V and 4 from J, leaving 13 bases between them. Germline V gene data show CDR1 as SGHRS and CDR2 as YFSETQ. This CDR3 contains 15 residues. CDR3 DNA: TGCGCCAGCAGCTTGGGGCAGGGCTCGGGAGAGACCCAGTACTTC. This codes for CASSLGQGSGETQYF.

Details on this clone: The same CDR3 arises from other DNA sequences in this sample as well. The J gene is TRBJ1-2, the V gene TRBV30; possible D gene TRBD1, 6 bases. V lost 0 bases and J lost 7, with 12 bases in between. Germline lookup yields CDR1 GTSNPN and CDR2 SVGIG (reference sequence). The CDR3 sequence is 13 residues long. The CDR3 bases are TGTGCCTGGAGTGTAGGGGGGGCGGGTGGCTACACCTTC. Protein product: CAWSVGGAGGYTF.

The rearrangement uses TRBV6-6 and TRBJ2-1; 7 nucleotides match TRBD2. The CDR3 length is 15 residues. V trimming: 0 bases; J trimming: 5 bases; junction bases outside the gene matches: 4. Germline V CDR1 and CDR2: MNHNY, SVGAGI (reference sequence). CDR3 sequence reads: CASSYSASGHNEQFF. In DNA, the CDR3 is TGTGCCAGCAGTTACTCGGCTAGCGGTCACAATGAGCAGTTCTTC.

This chain uses TRBV13 with TRBJ1-1; D might be TRBD1 (5 bases). Trimming stripped 5 bases from V and 2 bases from J, with 15 bases between. Germline values: CDR1 PRHDT, CDR2 FYEKMQ (reference sequence). This CDR3 spans 15 amino acids. CDR3 nucleotides: TGTGCCAGCAGCCCACACCCCGGACAAAACACTGAAGCTTTCTTT. Amino acids: CASSPHPGQNTEAFF. Using reference TRBV13 and TRBJ1-1 for the parts outside the CDR3, the full variable domain is AAGVIQSPRHLIKEKRETATLKCYPIPRHDTVYWYQQGPGQDPQFLISFYEKMQSDKGSIPDRFSAQQFSDYHSELNMSSLELGDSALYFCASSPHPGQNTEAFFGQGTRLTVV.

This clone was observed once. Here the CDR3 DNA reads TGTGCCGGAGACAGGGGGCAGCTCTATAATTCACCCCTCCACTTT. It encodes CAGDRGQLYNSPLHF. The gene calls are TRBV30 and TRBJ1-6; 10 bases are a match to TRBD1. The CDR3 consists of 15 residues. Germline trimming cut 8 bases from V and 3 bases from J; bases unmatched to any gene: 7. Germline values: CDR1 GTSNPN, CDR2 SVGIG (reference sequence).

The rearrangement links TRBV27 to TRBJ2-3; 7 nucleotides line up with TRBD1. Germline values: CDR1 MNHEY, CDR2 SMNVEV (reference sequence). The V and J ends lost 2 bases and 3 bases, in that order; junction bases with no gene match: 8. The CDR3 is made up of 16 amino acids. The CDR3 nucleotides are TGTGCCAGCAGTTTACGGACAGGTTTGGGGACAGATACGCAGTATTTT. This gives the protein CASSLRTGLGTDTQYF.

This clone was seen more than once but under ten times. The V call is TRBV5-6, the J call TRBJ2-7, with 8 nucleotides matching TRBD1. The CDR3 covers 15 residues. V lost 4 bases, J lost 0 bases, and 6 bases stayed unmatched. Germline CDR1 is SGHDT and CDR2 is YYEEEE. The CDR3 DNA sequence: TGTGCCAGCAGCCTGCGGGACAGGTACTCCTACGAGCAGTACTTC. It codes for CASSLRDRYSYEQYF. Combining the CDR3 with reference TRBV5-6 and TRBJ2-7 gives the whole variable domain DAGVTQSPTHLIKTRGQQVTLRCSPKSGHDTVSWYQQALGQGPQFIFQYYEEEERQRGNFPDRFSGHQFPNYSSELNVNALLLGDSALYLCASSLRDRYSYEQYFGPGTRLTVT.

The chain employs TRBV4-3 and TRBJ1-2; D gene uncertain. Germline V gene data show CDR1 as LGHNA and CDR2 as YSLEER. The CDR3 length is 11 residues. V was cut by 3 bases and J by 10 bases, with 9 bases left in between. The chain's CDR3 is CASSHLGDYTF. The DNA of the CDR3 is TGCGCCAGCAGCCACCTAGGCGACTACACCTTC.

This chain connects TRBV2 to TRBJ1-2, with 7 bases lining up with TRBD1. Germline-derived CDR1 and CDR2 are SNHLY and FYNNEI. V gave up 3 bases and J gave up 8 bases; unmatched junction bases: 3. CDR3 length equals 12 residues. The CDR3 here is CASSEVGGGYTF. The CDR3 DNA reads TGTGCCAGCAGTGAGGTAGGGGGCGGCTACACCTTC.

The chain carries TRBV10-1 and TRBJ1-1; TRBD1 is a possible D gene (6 bases). The CDR3 has 13 amino acids. Trimming left V 6 bases short and J 5 bases short, with 13 bases between. CDR1 and CDR2 from the germline V gene are WNHNN and SYGVQD (reference sequence). CDR3 protein: CASSVGGLTEAFF. The CDR3 nucleotides are TGCGCCAGCAGCGTCGGGGGGCTGACTGAAGCTTTCTTT.

The genes are TRBV4-2 and TRBJ2-2, with D possibly matching TRBD1 (5 bases). CDR3 length equals 15 residues. Per germline, CDR1 LGHNA and CDR2 YNFKEQ. V was cut by 0 bases and J by 4 bases, with 9 bases left in between. For the CDR3, the DNA is TGTGCCAGCAGCCAAGAGGGGCTGCCCACCGGGGAGCTGTTTTTT. Residues: CASSQEGLPTGELFF.

Of note for this clone: In the same sample, other DNA sequences code for this CDR3. The V and J genes are TRBV5-1 and TRBJ2-3; a weak D match, TRBD2 (5 bases). V gave up 0 bases and J gave up 6 bases, with 11 bases separating them. Germline V gene sequence: CDR1 SGHRS, CDR2 YFSETQ. CDR3 length: 14 residues. CDR3 sequence reads: CASSLDTSADTQYF. The DNA of the CDR3 is TGCGCCAGCAGCTTGGATACTAGTGCGGATACGCAGTATTTT.

The V and J genes are TRBV4-1 and TRBJ1-1; no definite D call. The length of the CDR3 is 12 residues. The germline V and J ends were trimmed by 5 bases and 3 bases, with 7 bases remaining between them. In germline, CDR1 is MGHRA, CDR2 YSYEKL. As DNA, the CDR3 is TGCGCCAGCAGCTACCACTACACTGAAGCTTTCTTT. Amino acids: CASSYHYTEAFF.

The chain uses TRBV7-9 and TRBJ1-4, with 7 bases aligning to TRBD1. Germline V gene data show CDR1 as SEHNR and CDR2 as FQNEAQ (reference sequence). The CDR3 consists of 14 residues. J gave up 4 bases and V 5 bases, and 4 bases lay outside the gene matches. CDR3 nucleotides: TGTGCCAGCAGCCCTGGGACAGTTAATGAAAAACTGTTTTTT. Its protein product is CASSPGTVNEKLFF.

For this clone: The germline gene is not matched at one end of the junction; a read error may be the cause. This chain connects TRBV18 to TRBJ1-2; no definite D call. Germline V gives CDR1 KGHSH, CDR2 LQKENI. The CDR3 extends over 12 amino acids. Written as DNA, the CDR3 is TGTGCCAGCTCACCATACGCGGACGCACTAGCCTTC. Encoded protein: CASSPYADALAF.

The chain links TRBV6-5 to TRBJ1-6; D is unresolved. Germline CDR1 is MNHEY and CDR2 is SVGAGI. V shed 5 bases and J shed 10 bases, with 12 bases lying between them. The length of the CDR3 is 13 residues. CDR3 DNA: TGTGCCAGCAGTGAGGGCCGGAGGTCACCCCTCCACTTT. Translating it yields CASSEGRRSPLHF.